This is a list of T cell receptor beta chains from one sample in a study of cytomegalovirus exposure and HLA in healthy donors. Clones were read by immunoSEQ multiplex PCR, and TCRdb kept only the in-frame ones, dropping some. Seen here are about 160,000 clones, around 77% observed once, and the top ten hold 3.7%. The source material was PBMCs. These receptors all come from a man aged 25-40 years in good health and CMV-seropositive. CDR3s include the opening cysteine and the closing phenylalanine or tryptophan. Each record gives: clone size, V gene, J gene, D gene, CDR3 DNA, CDR3 protein. D genes are given only for firm matches. Clone size is shown for a subset of rows, as once, few, many or a class of expanded clone.

clone_size: NA
v_call: TRBV7-3
j_call: TRBJ2-1
d_call: NA
cdr3_nt: TGTGCCAGCAGCTCCGACTACAAACCTTACAATGAGCAGTTCTTC
cdr3_aa: CASSSDYKPYNEQFF

clone_size: NA
v_call: TRBV4-1
j_call: TRBJ2-7
d_call: NA
cdr3_nt: TGCGCCAGCAGCCAAGTCCGGGAGAGAGGTTACGAGCAGTACTTC
cdr3_aa: CASSQVRERGYEQYF

clone_size: NA
v_call: TRBV30
j_call: TRBJ2-5
d_call: NA
cdr3_nt: TGTGCCTGGAGTGTACGCGCGGAGACCCAGTACTTC
cdr3_aa: CAWSVRAETQYF

clone_size: NA
v_call: TRBV6-1
j_call: TRBJ2-7
d_call: NA
cdr3_nt: TGTGCCAGCAGTGAAGCGCGGTACGAGCAGTACTTC
cdr3_aa: CASSEARYEQYF

clone_size: NA
v_call: TRBV1
j_call: TRBJ2-3
d_call: NA
cdr3_nt: TGCACCAGCAGCCAAGCGCTGGCTAGCACAGATACGCAGTATTTT
cdr3_aa: CTSSQALASTDTQYF

clone_size: few
v_call: TRBV5-6
j_call: TRBJ1-1
d_call: NA
cdr3_nt: TGTGCCAGCAGCTTGGCCGGGGGGGGGACTGAAGCTTTCTTT
cdr3_aa: CASSLAGGGTEAFF

clone_size: NA
v_call: TRBV27
j_call: TRBJ2-7
d_call: TRBD2
cdr3_nt: TGTGCCAGCAGTTGGGGGGGAACCTCCTACGAGCAGTACTTC
cdr3_aa: CASSWGGTSYEQYF

clone_size: NA
v_call: TRBV10-3
j_call: TRBJ1-1
d_call: NA
cdr3_nt: TGTGCCATCAGTGAGTCAGCCAGGGGAAGGGCTGAAGCTTTCTTT
cdr3_aa: CAISESARGRAEAFF

clone_size: NA
v_call: TRBV11-2
j_call: TRBJ2-5
d_call: NA
cdr3_nt: TGTGCCAGCAGCCCTTACATGGAGACCCAGTACTTC
cdr3_aa: CASSPYMETQYF

clone_size: many
v_call: TRBV6-5
j_call: TRBJ1-1
d_call: NA
cdr3_nt: TGTGCCAGCAGTTACTCGACGGGATTTGAAGCTTTCTTT
cdr3_aa: CASSYSTGFEAFF

clone_size: NA
v_call: TRBV14
j_call: TRBJ2-7
d_call: NA
cdr3_nt: TGTGCCAGCAGCCAAGGCCGACAGGCGCAGTACTTC
cdr3_aa: CASSQGRQAQYF

clone_size: NA
v_call: TRBV7-9
j_call: TRBJ2-5
d_call: TRBD1
cdr3_nt: TGTGCCAGCAGTTCTCCCACCACAGGGGGAGTAGGGGAGACCCAGTACTTC
cdr3_aa: CASSSPTTGGVGETQYF

clone_size: NA
v_call: TRBV9
j_call: TRBJ2-7
d_call: NA
cdr3_nt: TGTGCCAGCAGCGCCGGGGCAGGGGTGTCCTACGAGCAGTACTTC
cdr3_aa: CASSAGAGVSYEQYF

clone_size: NA
v_call: TRBV7-3
j_call: TRBJ1-2
d_call: NA
cdr3_nt: TGTGCCAGCAGCTTAACCCCGGACAGCTCTATGGGCTACACCTTC
cdr3_aa: CASSLTPDSSMGYTF

clone_size: NA
v_call: TRBV4-3
j_call: TRBJ1-2
d_call: NA
cdr3_nt: TGCGCCAGCAGCCCCCGGGAGGTTTACTATGGCTACACCTTC
cdr3_aa: CASSPREVYYGYTF

clone_size: NA
v_call: TRBV6-6
j_call: TRBJ1-2
d_call: TRBD1
cdr3_nt: TGTGCCATCTTAAGGGGGCAGAACTATGGCTACACCTTC
cdr3_aa: CAILRGQNYGYTF

clone_size: once
v_call: TRBV7-7
j_call: TRBJ1-1
d_call: TRBD1
cdr3_nt: TGTGCCAGCAGCTTATCGGACAGGGGTAACACTGAAGCTTTCTTT
cdr3_aa: CASSLSDRGNTEAFF

clone_size: once
v_call: TRBV2
j_call: TRBJ1-1
d_call: NA
cdr3_nt: TGTGCCAGCAGGCAGGGGAACACTGAAGCTTTCTTT
cdr3_aa: CASRQGNTEAFF

clone_size: once
v_call: TRBV7-2
j_call: TRBJ2-1
d_call: TRBD2
cdr3_nt: TGTGCCAGCAGCTTGGCGGGGGGGCCCTACAATGAGCAGTTCTTC
cdr3_aa: CASSLAGGPYNEQFF

clone_size: NA
v_call: TRBV6-6
j_call: TRBJ2-2
d_call: NA
cdr3_nt: TGTGCCAGCACCGCCGCAGGGGCCGGGGAGCTGTTTTTT
cdr3_aa: CASTAAGAGELFF

clone_size: NA
v_call: TRBV9
j_call: TRBJ2-7
d_call: NA
cdr3_nt: TGTGCCAGCAGCGTAGGGGGCGGTACGTTGGAGCAGTACTTC
cdr3_aa: CASSVGGGTLEQYF

clone_size: NA
v_call: TRBV19
j_call: TRBJ2-5
d_call: TRBD2
cdr3_nt: TGTGCCAGTAGTTCGTGGGCGGGACTAGCGGGGGGGAGGCAAGAGACCCAGTACTTC
cdr3_aa: CASSSWAGLAGGRQETQYF

clone_size: once
v_call: TRBV9
j_call: TRBJ1-5
d_call: NA
cdr3_nt: TGTGCCAGCAGCCCGGACAGCCATAGCAATCAGCCCCAGCATTTT
cdr3_aa: CASSPDSHSNQPQHF

clone_size: once
v_call: TRBV27
j_call: TRBJ2-7
d_call: TRBD1
cdr3_nt: TGTGCCAGCAAGCGGACAGGGGAATACGAGCAGTACTTC
cdr3_aa: CASKRTGEYEQYF

clone_size: NA
v_call: TRBV5-1
j_call: TRBJ2-5
d_call: TRBD1
cdr3_nt: TGCGCCAGCAGATTCGGACAGGGGGCGAGTTTGGAGACCCAGTACTTC
cdr3_aa: CASRFGQGASLETQYF

clone_size: few
v_call: TRBV19
j_call: TRBJ1-1
d_call: NA
cdr3_nt: TGTGCCAGTAGTCCCCAAACACGTAACACTGAAGCTTTCTTT
cdr3_aa: CASSPQTRNTEAFF

clone_size: NA
v_call: TRBV6-1
j_call: TRBJ1-5
d_call: TRBD1
cdr3_nt: TGTGCCAGCAGTGTGGGACAGGAAAATCAGCCCCAGCATTTT
cdr3_aa: CASSVGQENQPQHF

clone_size: NA
v_call: TRBV5-6
j_call: TRBJ2-7
d_call: NA
cdr3_nt: TGTGCCAGCAGTTTGGGGACGGGATTCTACGAGCAGTACTTC
cdr3_aa: CASSLGTGFYEQYF

clone_size: NA
v_call: TRBV9
j_call: TRBJ1-1
d_call: NA
cdr3_nt: TGTGCCAGCAGCGTGGACAATATGAACACTGAAGCTTTCTTT
cdr3_aa: CASSVDNMNTEAFF

clone_size: once
v_call: TRBV5-1
j_call: TRBJ2-5
d_call: TRBD1
cdr3_nt: TGCGCCAGCAGTGGGACAGGGGCTAGACAAGAGACCCAGTACTTC
cdr3_aa: CASSGTGARQETQYF

clone_size: once
v_call: TRBV6-5
j_call: TRBJ2-5
d_call: TRBD1
cdr3_nt: TGTGCCAGCAGTTTCGACAGGGCGGAAGAGACCCAGTACTTC
cdr3_aa: CASSFDRAEETQYF

clone_size: few
v_call: TRBV4-1
j_call: TRBJ1-5
d_call: NA
cdr3_nt: TGCGCCAGCAGCCCGAAGCAGGCTGGATATAGCAATCAGCCCCAGCATTTT
cdr3_aa: CASSPKQAGYSNQPQHF

clone_size: NA
v_call: TRBV7-8
j_call: TRBJ2-2
d_call: TRBD2
cdr3_nt: TGTGCCAGCAGCTTAGGGACTAGTTGGGCCACCGGGGAGCTGTTTTTT
cdr3_aa: CASSLGTSWATGELFF

clone_size: NA
v_call: TRBV7-9
j_call: TRBJ2-2
d_call: TRBD1
cdr3_nt: TGTGCCAGCAACCTCAGGGGGCCTACCGGGGAGCTGTTTTTT
cdr3_aa: CASNLRGPTGELFF

clone_size: NA
v_call: TRBV30
j_call: TRBJ1-6
d_call: NA
cdr3_nt: TGTGCCTGGATAGGCGGGACCCAGGGCAGATCACCCCTCCACTTT
cdr3_aa: CAWIGGTQGRSPLHF

clone_size: once
v_call: TRBV7-2
j_call: TRBJ2-7
d_call: NA
cdr3_nt: TGTGCCAGCAGCTCCGGACATTCCTACGAGCAGTACTTC
cdr3_aa: CASSSGHSYEQYF

clone_size: NA
v_call: TRBV4-2
j_call: TRBJ2-5
d_call: TRBD2
cdr3_nt: TGTGCCAGCAGCCAACCGAAGCGGGGGAAAGAGACCCAGTACTTC
cdr3_aa: CASSQPKRGKETQYF

clone_size: NA
v_call: TRBV13
j_call: TRBJ2-2
d_call: NA
cdr3_nt: TGTGCCAGCAGCCCGGACGTGGGAGAGGGCGGGGAGCTGTTTTTT
cdr3_aa: CASSPDVGEGGELFF

clone_size: NA
v_call: TRBV5-1
j_call: TRBJ2-2
d_call: NA
cdr3_nt: TGCGCCAGCAGCTTACCGGGGAACACCGGGGAGCTGTTTTTT
cdr3_aa: CASSLPGNTGELFF

clone_size: NA
v_call: TRBV15
j_call: TRBJ1-5
d_call: TRBD1
cdr3_nt: TGTGCCACCAGCAGAGATAGAGGGGGGACAGTCAATCAGCCCCAGCATTTT
cdr3_aa: CATSRDRGGTVNQPQHF

clone_size: NA
v_call: TRBV10-3
j_call: TRBJ2-5
d_call: NA
cdr3_nt: TGTGCCATCAGTGAGTCGGGCTATGAGGAGACCCAGTACTTC
cdr3_aa: CAISESGYEETQYF